These 6 T cell receptor beta chains were all obtained from the same sample, sequenced in a study of T cells in Graves' hyperthyroidism and ophthalmopathy. Amplification of TCR beta CDR3 regions used RNA as the template. Initially, a first-round RT-PCR of the TCR CDR3 employed the HTBI primer set. TCRdb fed the multiplex PCR reads into MiXCR, producing one record per CDR3 protein. The sample has 460,000 or so distinct CDR3 sequences, roughly 14% seen once. Sequencing used blood. These receptors originate from a woman under 30 with Graves' hyperthyroidism.

This clonotype was picked up many times. The J gene is TRBJ2-5, the V gene TRBV20-1; D is possibly TRBD1 (6 bases). Between the trimmed V and J ends, which lost 0 bases and 5 bases, there was a span of 13 bases. Germline V gene sequence: CDR1 DFQATT, CDR2 SNEGSKA (reference sequence). The CDR3 runs to 14 residues. DNA for the CDR3: TGCAGTGCTAGAGAGTTTGGGGGCGAGGAGACCCAGTACTTC. This sequence encodes CSAREFGGEETQYF.

The sample holds a few counts of this clonotype. V gene TRBV5-1 combines with J gene TRBJ1-2; TRBD1 matches 10 bases. This CDR3 is 15 amino acids long. After removal of 6 bases from V and 7 bases from J, the junction contained 12 bases not matched to a gene. CDR1 is SGHRS, CDR2 YFSETQ, per germline. The CDR3 DNA is TGCGCCAGCACCCCTTTATTGACAGGGGGCTCTGGCTACACCTTC. This encodes CASTPLLTGGSGYTF.

This clonotype was seen at least ten times. The chain couples TRBV2 to TRBJ1-2, with 7 bases identical to TRBD1. CDR1 is SNHLY, CDR2 FYNNEI, per germline. This CDR3 comprises 14 residues. The V gene end was trimmed by 0 bases and the J gene end by 7 bases; junction bases not matched to a gene: 5. CDR3 region: CASSEAQGVGGYTF. The CDR3, as DNA: TGTGCCAGCAGTGAAGCGCAGGGGGTAGGTGGCTACACCTTC.

The chain has TRBV4-1 and TRBJ1-1; 8 positions agree with TRBD1. Per germline, CDR1 MGHRA and CDR2 YSYEKL. The CDR3 contains 15 residues. The V segment lost 4 bases and the J segment 0 bases; nucleotides outside the gene matches: 4. CDR3 coding DNA: TGCGCCAGCAGCCCTGGACAGGGTATGAACACTGAAGCTTTCTTT. It encodes CASSPGQGMNTEAFF.

This clonotype was recorded at least ten times. This chain links TRBV11-2 with TRBJ2-7; 12 positions agree with TRBD2. V dropped 4 bases and J dropped 5; count of bases not matched to a gene: 12. Germline CDR1 and CDR2: SGHAT and FQNNGV. The CDR3 is made up of 17 amino acids. CDR3 coding DNA: TGTGCCAGCAGCTCCCGGACCGGGACTAGCGGGTCCAACGAGCAGTACTTC. It translates to CASSSRTGTSGSNEQYF.

This clonotype was observed a few times. The V gene is TRBV12-3 or TRBV12-4, the J gene TRBJ1-1; D not resolved. V dropped 7 bases and J dropped 2 bases, with 8 bases sitting between them. This CDR3 is 12 amino acids long. This CDR3 is CASTLDNTEAFF. CDR3 in DNA: TGTGCCAGCACCTTGGATAACACTGAAGCTTTCTTT.